A selection of T cell receptor beta chains follows, all from one sample in a study of cytomegalovirus exposure and HLA in healthy donors. Profiling relied on immunoSEQ multiplex PCR, and the TCRdb table lists in-frame clones only, not all of them. The profile shows 80,000 to 100,000 clones, 63% of them singletons. The sample was PBMCs. Source of these receptors: a woman aged 40-49 years in good health and CMV-seropositive. Both conserved end residues are part of each CDR3. D genes are given only for firm matches. Where a row states a size, it is once, few, many or the class of an expanded clone; other rows omit it.

once	TRBV18	TRBJ2-3	TRBD2	TGTGCCAGCTCACCACCGAACAGCGGGACTAGCACAGATACGCAGTATTTT	CASSPPNSGTSTDTQYF
NA	TRBV5-1	TRBJ2-1	TRBD2	TGCGCCAGCAGCTTGCCTCTAGCGGGTGAGCAGTTCTTC	CASSLPLAGEQFF
NA	TRBV7-8	TRBJ1-1	NA	TGTGCCAGCAGCTCCCTGTGGGGGCCTGAAGCTTTCTTT	CASSSLWGPEAFF
NA	TRBV10-2	TRBJ2-1	TRBD2	TGCGCCAGCAGTGACGAGGGGCGCCTAGCGGGAGACCCCTACAATGAGCAGTTCTTC	CASSDEGRLAGDPYNEQFF
NA	TRBV5-1	TRBJ2-5	NA	TGCGCCAGCCGCCCGGGTCCGGGGGAGACCCAGTACTTC	CASRPGPGETQYF
NA	TRBV2	TRBJ1-2	NA	TGTGCCAGCAGTGATCACACCAACTATGGCTACACCTTC	CASSDHTNYGYTF
NA	TRBV5-4	TRBJ1-2	TRBD1	TGTGCCAGCAGCAAACTCCCCGGGACAGCTAACTATGGCTACACCTTC	CASSKLPGTANYGYTF
NA	TRBV5-1	TRBJ2-1	NA	TGCGCCAGCAGCTTGGGGGGGGAATACAATGAGCAGTTCTTC	CASSLGGEYNEQFF
once	TRBV5-4	TRBJ2-1	TRBD1	TGTGCCAGCAGCTCGGCGGACAGGGGGGATGAGCAGTTCTTC	CASSSADRGDEQFF
NA	TRBV30	TRBJ1-1	TRBD1	TGTGCCTGGAGTGTACAAGGACAGGGGTTTCTCTCTGAAGCTTTCTTT	CAWSVQGQGFLSEAFF
NA	TRBV6-5	TRBJ2-1	TRBD2	TGTGCCAGCCAGGGACTAGCGGGAAACAATGAGCAGTTCTTC	CASQGLAGNNEQFF
NA	TRBV5-1	TRBJ2-7	TRBD1	TGCGCCAGCAGCTTGGCTCAGGGGGCCGAGCAGTACTTC	CASSLAQGAEQYF
NA	TRBV28	TRBJ2-6	NA	TGTGCCAGCAGTTTAGCCGGGGATGGGGCCAACGTCCTGACTTTC	CASSLAGDGANVLTF
few	TRBV28	TRBJ2-7	TRBD1	TGTGCCAGCAGTTCGGGACAGGGGGCTTACGAGCAGTACTTC	CASSSGQGAYEQYF
NA	TRBV10-2	TRBJ2-7	NA	TGCGCCAGCCGGGTGTCGGATACCCTGGGGCAGTACTTC	CASRVSDTLGQYF
NA	TRBV4-1	TRBJ2-6	TRBD2	TGCGCCAGCAGCCGCCTGGGAGCTAGCGGGAGCTCTGGGGCCAACGTCCTGACTTTC	CASSRLGASGSSGANVLTF
few	TRBV2	TRBJ1-1	NA	TGTGCCAGCAAGTCCCAACAGAACACTGAAGCTTTCTTT	CASKSQQNTEAFF
NA	TRBV27	TRBJ1-2	TRBD1	TGTGCCAGCAGTTTGGACAGGGGGCTCGGAGGCTACACCTTC	CASSLDRGLGGYTF
NA	TRBV2	TRBJ2-5	TRBD1	TGTGCCAGCAGTGGGACAGGGGGCGAATGGGAGACCCAGTACTTC	CASSGTGGEWETQYF
NA	TRBV7-6	TRBJ2-2	NA	TGTGCCAGCAGCTTAGCTCCAGCGGAGAACACCGGGGAGCTGTTTTTT	CASSLAPAENTGELFF
NA	TRBV18	TRBJ1-3	TRBD1	TGTGCCAGCTCACCCCTACAGGGGCGAAGCTCTGGAAACACCATATATTTT	CASSPLQGRSSGNTIYF
few	TRBV7-2	TRBJ1-5	TRBD1	TGTGCCAGCAGCTTAGGGGGGACAGGGGTGGGATATAGCAATCAGCCCCAGCATTTT	CASSLGGTGVGYSNQPQHF
NA	TRBV7-2	TRBJ2-4	NA	TGTGCCAGCAGCTTAGAAAGGGAGGACATTCAGTACTTC	CASSLEREDIQYF
NA	TRBV10-3	TRBJ1-1	NA	TGTGCCATCAGTGAGTCGAGAGGTAACACTGAAGCTTTCTTT	CAISESRGNTEAFF
NA	TRBV27	TRBJ2-6	NA	TGTGCCAGCAGGCGTTTAGGCGGCTCTGGGGCCAACGTCCTGACTTTC	CASRRLGGSGANVLTF
NA	TRBV2	TRBJ2-3	NA	TGTGCCAGCAGTGACAGGGGATATGCTACCCTCCCAGATACGCAGTATTTT	CASSDRGYATLPDTQYF
NA	TRBV9	TRBJ2-1	NA	TGTGCCAGCAGCGTAGGTGGGCCTGGGTACAATGAGCAGTTCTTC	CASSVGGPGYNEQFF
once	TRBV7-9	TRBJ2-7	NA	TGTGCCAGCAGCCCACAGTCGTGGGCCCCCTACGAGCAGTACTTC	CASSPQSWAPYEQYF
NA	TRBV4-2	TRBJ2-3	TRBD1	TGTGCCAGCAGACCACAACAGGGGGTTACTTCCACAGATACGCGGTATTTT	CASRPQQGVTSTDTRYF
NA	TRBV14	TRBJ2-7	TRBD1	TGTGCCAGCAGCCACCCGACAGGGAATCTCTACGAGCAGTACTTC	CASSHPTGNLYEQYF
NA	TRBV4-1	TRBJ1-5	NA	TGCGCCAGCAGCCACCCACGGCAGGGGAAAGTCCAGCATTTT	CASSHPRQGKVQHF
NA	TRBV9	TRBJ2-3	TRBD1	TGTGCCAGCAGCTATCCGGACAGGGCAGATACGCAGTATTTT	CASSYPDRADTQYF
NA	TRBV10-3	TRBJ2-5	NA	TGTGCCACCGCAGCCGGGACAAACCAAGAGACCCAGTACTTC	CATAAGTNQETQYF
few	TRBV19	TRBJ2-1	TRBD2	TGTGCCAGTAGTCGGACTAGCGGCTCCTACAATGAGCAGTTCTTC	CASSRTSGSYNEQFF
few	TRBV5-1	TRBJ1-1	NA	TGCGCCAGCAGCTTAAACCCTGCTTCGGGAGGGGAGAACACTGAAGCTTTCTTT	CASSLNPASGGENTEAFF
NA	TRBV6-5	TRBJ1-5	NA	TGTGCCAGCGGGCGGGGATTAGGAGATCAGCCCCAGCATTTT	CASGRGLGDQPQHF
few	TRBV4-1	TRBJ1-4	TRBD1	TGCGCCAGCAGCCAATTTGGGACAGGGGTGGTTACTAATGAAAAACTGTTTTTT	CASSQFGTGVVTNEKLFF
NA	TRBV4-3	TRBJ2-2	TRBD2	TGCGCCAGCAGCCAAGATTTAACTAGCGGGAGGGTGAAGCTGTTTTTT	CASSQDLTSGRVKLFF
NA	TRBV10-2	TRBJ1-1	NA	TGCGCCAGCAGTGGGACTTTTTACACTGAAGCTTTCTTT	CASSGTFYTEAFF
NA	TRBV11-1	TRBJ1-1	NA	TGTGCCAGCAGCTTAGCTTACCAGGGGCGGGTCAGTGAAGCTTTCTTT	CASSLAYQGRVSEAFF
NA	TRBV10-3	TRBJ2-7	NA	TGTGCCATCAGTGAGTCTTTGAGGGAGCAGTACTTC	CAISESLREQYF
NA	TRBV29-1	TRBJ2-1	TRBD1	TGCAGCCTTAAGGGACAGACCTACAATGAGCAGTTCTTC	CSLKGQTYNEQFF